Reported below is one T cell receptor (beta chain). It has no known antigen specificity. One end of the junction fails to match germline, which may point to a read error. The donors were roughly 39 Caucasian individuals from Russia, aged 6 to 90 years, who were systemically healthy. Approximately 9 milliliters of peripheral blood were collected from each donor into EDTA-treated Vacutainer tubes. Ficoll-Paque density-gradient centrifugation was used to isolate PBMCs, with at least 7 million obtained per sample. Total RNA was extracted from PBMCs with Trizol reagent, with at least 5.5 micrograms obtained per sample. For every donor, an aliquot of PBMCs went through flow cytometry to measure the percentages of naive CD45RAhigh/CD27high T cells. The sample comes from a study of blood T cells in healthy people across ages (dated by TCRdb to 2013 to 2016). Some background on the complete study: In model experiments, roughly one uniquely barcoded TCR beta cDNA molecule per two T cells was captured by template switching. Using deep sequencing normalized with unique cDNA molecular identifiers, the study measured how TCR beta repertoire diversity changes with age. The donors were divided into four age groups: young (average around 16 years), middle-aged (approximately 42), aged (around 67) and long-lived (approximately 74). To avoid experimental bias, donors of different ages were distributed randomly across sequencing lanes. Using the same blood draw, the study looked at two additional independent replicas of 1 million unique cDNA reads for two donors, one aged 18 to 30 and the other aged 80 or older.

Receptors were amplified or captured by 5' RACE. The run used an Illumina HiSeq 2500. A second PCR of about 7 to 12 cycles was run with a J-beta primer mix and a sample-barcoded 5' primer. A unique molecular identifier was introduced onto each TCR beta cDNA molecule by a template-switch 5' adaptor carrying 12 random nucleotides. Each sample yielded at least 3 million CDR3-containing paired-end reads. First-strand cDNA synthesis was performed from all RNA using the Mint cDNA synthesis kit, with priming by a TRBC-specific oligonucleotide. After uracil-DNA glycosylase treatment, a first 18-cycle PCR used universal primers M1SS and BC2_uni_R on all cDNA. The authors' analysis ran thus. For normalization, 1 million high-quality reads, each with a distinct molecular identifier, were randomly selected from each sample. Reads sharing molecular identifiers were discarded rather than binned into consensus sequences. CDR3 identification, clonotype clustering and error correction used MiTCR with a Q25 quality threshold and the strictest error-elimination algorithm. Lower-bound total TCR beta diversity was estimated with a nonparametric unseen species model using Euler transformation. TCRdb reanalyzed the raw reads on its own, using fastp at Q25 for trimming and MiXCR for clone calling, and kept in-frame beta chains. Under each unique CDR3 protein, matching rows form one entry showing the most common genes and DNA. TCRdb, rather than the study authors, made the V and J calls. The sample table holds about 1.7 million distinct CDR3 sequences, of which 28% were seen once. The ten largest clones represent roughly 8.2% of the sample.

What the authors observed across the whole study: Since profiling was done on bulk unsorted PBMCs, naive and antigen-experienced compartments could not be conclusively compared. A strong correlation was found between observed TCR beta diversity and the percentage of naive T cells measured by flow cytometry. Compared with the aged group, the long-lived group had more naive CD4+ T cells, fewer expanded clones and increased TCR diversity, suggesting age selection. Observed TCR beta diversity per million T cells fell roughly linearly with age, and a significant reduction was already apparent by age around 39. Total diversity estimates from one million sequenced T cells were considered lower bounds and underestimates. Because the CMV infection status of the donors was unknown, age-related changes in expanded clonotypes may potentially have been confounded.

The CDR3 holds 15 amino acids from the cysteine to the phenylalanine. Only the CDR3 DNA stays, 45 bases, in frame from base 1. The CDR1 and CDR2 encoded by the germline V gene (reference sequence) are SEHNR and FQNEAQ. Sequenced input: blood. This clonotype was sampled from a woman aged 25 to 39 in good health. The V and J genes are TRBV7-9 and TRBJ1-3; confidence is insufficient to name the D gene. CDR3 region: CASSRIENSGNTIDF. The DNA sequence reads TGTGCCAGCAGCCGCATAGAGAATTCTGGAAACACCATAGATTTT. Outside the CDR3, residues come from the reference TRBV7-9 and TRBJ1-3 proteins, so the full variable domain is: DTGVSQNPRHKITKRGQNVTFRCDPISEHNRLYWYRQTLGQGPEFLTYFQNEAQLEKSRLLSDRFSAERPKGSFSTLEIQRTEQGDSAMYLCASSRIENSGNTIDFGEGSWLTVV.